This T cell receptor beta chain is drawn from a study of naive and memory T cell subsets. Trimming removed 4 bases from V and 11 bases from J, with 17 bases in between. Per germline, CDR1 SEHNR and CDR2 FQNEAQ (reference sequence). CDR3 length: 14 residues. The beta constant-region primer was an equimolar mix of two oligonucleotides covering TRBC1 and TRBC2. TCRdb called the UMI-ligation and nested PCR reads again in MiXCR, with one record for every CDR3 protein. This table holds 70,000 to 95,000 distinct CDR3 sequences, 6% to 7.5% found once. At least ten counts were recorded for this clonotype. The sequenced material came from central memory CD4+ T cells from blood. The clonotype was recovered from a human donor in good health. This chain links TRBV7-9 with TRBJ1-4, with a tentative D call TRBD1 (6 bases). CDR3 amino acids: CASSSTAGAGKLFF. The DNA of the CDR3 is TGTGCCAGCAGCTCCACCGCAGGGGCGGGGAAACTGTTTTTT.